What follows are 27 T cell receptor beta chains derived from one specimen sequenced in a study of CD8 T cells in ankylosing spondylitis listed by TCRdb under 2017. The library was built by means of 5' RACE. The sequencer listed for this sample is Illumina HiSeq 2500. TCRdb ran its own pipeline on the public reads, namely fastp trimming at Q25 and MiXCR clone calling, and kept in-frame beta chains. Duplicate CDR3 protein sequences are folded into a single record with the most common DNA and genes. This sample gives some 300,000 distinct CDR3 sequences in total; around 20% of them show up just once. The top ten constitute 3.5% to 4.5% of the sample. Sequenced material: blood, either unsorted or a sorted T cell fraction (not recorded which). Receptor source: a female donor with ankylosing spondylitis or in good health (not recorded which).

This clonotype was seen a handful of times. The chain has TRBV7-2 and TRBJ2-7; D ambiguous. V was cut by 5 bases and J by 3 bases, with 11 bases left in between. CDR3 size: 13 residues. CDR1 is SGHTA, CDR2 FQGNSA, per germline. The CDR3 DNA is TGTGCCAGCAGCCGATGGAGTAGCTACGAGCAGTACTTC. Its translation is CASSRWSSYEQYF.

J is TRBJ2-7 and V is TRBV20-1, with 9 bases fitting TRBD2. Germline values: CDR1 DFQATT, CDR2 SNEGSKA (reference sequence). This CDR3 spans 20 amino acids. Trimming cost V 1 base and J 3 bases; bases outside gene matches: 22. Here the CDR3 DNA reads TGCAGTGCTAGAGGACTCGGTAGGGAAACGCGGCTAGCGGGAATCTACGAGCAGTACTTC. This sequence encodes CSARGLGRETRLAGIYEQYF.

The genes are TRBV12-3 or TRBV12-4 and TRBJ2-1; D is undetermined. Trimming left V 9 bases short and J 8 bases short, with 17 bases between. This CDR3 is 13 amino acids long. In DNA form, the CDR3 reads TGTGCCAGTCGGCGCCCGGGTGGGTATGAGCAGTTCTTC. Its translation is CASRRPGGYEQFF.

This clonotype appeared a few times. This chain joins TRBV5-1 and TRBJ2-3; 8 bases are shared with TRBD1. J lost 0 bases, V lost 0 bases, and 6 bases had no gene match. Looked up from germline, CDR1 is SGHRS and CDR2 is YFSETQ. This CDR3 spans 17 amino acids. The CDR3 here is CASSLGTGTFSTDTQYF. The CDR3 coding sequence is TGCGCCAGCAGCTTGGGGACAGGGACATTTAGCACAGATACGCAGTATTTT.

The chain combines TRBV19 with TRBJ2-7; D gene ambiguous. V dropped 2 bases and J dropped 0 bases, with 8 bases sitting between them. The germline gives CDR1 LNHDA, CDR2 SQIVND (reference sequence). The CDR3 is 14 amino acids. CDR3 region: CASSIRFLSYEQYF. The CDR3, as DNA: TGTGCCAGTAGTATAAGGTTTCTCTCCTACGAGCAGTACTTC. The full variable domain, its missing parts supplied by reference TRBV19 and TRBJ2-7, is DGGITQSPKYLFRKEGQNVTLSCEQNLNHDAMYWYRQDPGQGLRLIYYSQIVNDFQKGDIAEGYSVSREKKESFPLTVTSAQKNPTAFYLCASSIRFLSYEQYFGPGTRLTVT.

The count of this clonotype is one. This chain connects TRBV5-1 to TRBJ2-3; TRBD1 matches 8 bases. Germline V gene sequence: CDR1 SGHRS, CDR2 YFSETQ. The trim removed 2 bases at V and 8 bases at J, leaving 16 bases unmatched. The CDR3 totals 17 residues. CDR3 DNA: TGCGCCAGCAGCTTAAGAGGACAGGGCTGGGGATGGGGTACGCAGTATTTT. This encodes CASSLRGQGWGWGTQYF.

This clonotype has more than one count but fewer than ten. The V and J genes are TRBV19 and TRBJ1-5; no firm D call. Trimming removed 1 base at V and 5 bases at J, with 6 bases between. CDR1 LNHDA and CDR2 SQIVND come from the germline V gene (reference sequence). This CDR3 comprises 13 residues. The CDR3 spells CASSIGRYQPQHF. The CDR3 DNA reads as TGTGCCAGTAGTATAGGGCGGTATCAGCCCCAGCATTTT.

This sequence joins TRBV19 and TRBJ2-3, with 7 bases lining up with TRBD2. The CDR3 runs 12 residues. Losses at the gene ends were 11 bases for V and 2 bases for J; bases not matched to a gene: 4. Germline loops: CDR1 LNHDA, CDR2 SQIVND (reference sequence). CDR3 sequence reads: CASSGTTDTQYF. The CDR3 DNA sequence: TGTGCCTCAAGCGGGACCACAGATACGCAGTATTTT.

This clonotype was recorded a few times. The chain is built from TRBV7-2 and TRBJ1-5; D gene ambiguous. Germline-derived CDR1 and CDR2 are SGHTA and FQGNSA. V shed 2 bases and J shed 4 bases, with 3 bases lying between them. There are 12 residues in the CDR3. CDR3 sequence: CASSLTNQPQHF. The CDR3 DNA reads TGTGCCAGCAGCTTAACTAATCAGCCCCAGCATTTT.

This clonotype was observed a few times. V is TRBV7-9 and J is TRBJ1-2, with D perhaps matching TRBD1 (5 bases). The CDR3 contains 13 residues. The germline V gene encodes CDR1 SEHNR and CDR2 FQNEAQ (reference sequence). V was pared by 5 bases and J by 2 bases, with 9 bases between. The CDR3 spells CASSITGNYGYTF. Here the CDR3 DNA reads TGTGCCAGCAGCATAACAGGAAACTATGGCTACACCTTC.

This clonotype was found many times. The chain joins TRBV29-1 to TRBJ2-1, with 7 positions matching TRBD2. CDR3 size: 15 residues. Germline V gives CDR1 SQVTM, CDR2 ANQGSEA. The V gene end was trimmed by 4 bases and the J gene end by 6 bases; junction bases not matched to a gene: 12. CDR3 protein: CSVGRRGLAVNEQFF. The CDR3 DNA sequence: TGCAGCGTTGGACGGAGGGGCCTAGCGGTCAATGAGCAGTTCTTC.

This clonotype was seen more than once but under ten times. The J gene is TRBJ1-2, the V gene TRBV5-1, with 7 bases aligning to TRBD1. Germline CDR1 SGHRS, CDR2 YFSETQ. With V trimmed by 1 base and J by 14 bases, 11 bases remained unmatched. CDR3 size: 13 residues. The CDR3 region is CASSLSTGVWLTF. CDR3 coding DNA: TGCGCCAGCAGCTTGTCCACAGGGGTATGGTTGACCTTC.

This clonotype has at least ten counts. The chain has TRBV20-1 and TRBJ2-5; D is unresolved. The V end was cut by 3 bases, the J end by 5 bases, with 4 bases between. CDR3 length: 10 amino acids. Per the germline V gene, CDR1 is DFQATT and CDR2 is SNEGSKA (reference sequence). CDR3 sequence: CSASVETQYF. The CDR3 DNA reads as TGCAGTGCTAGCGTCGAGACCCAGTACTTC.

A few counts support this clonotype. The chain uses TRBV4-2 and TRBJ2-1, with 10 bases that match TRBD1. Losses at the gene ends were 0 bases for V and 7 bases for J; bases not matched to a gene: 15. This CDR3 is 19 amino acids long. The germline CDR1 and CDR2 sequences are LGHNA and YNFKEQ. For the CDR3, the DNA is TGTGCCAGCAGCCAAGATAGAATCCGGACAGGGGGAGTGGTGAATGAGCAGTTCTTC. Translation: CASSQDRIRTGGVVNEQFF.

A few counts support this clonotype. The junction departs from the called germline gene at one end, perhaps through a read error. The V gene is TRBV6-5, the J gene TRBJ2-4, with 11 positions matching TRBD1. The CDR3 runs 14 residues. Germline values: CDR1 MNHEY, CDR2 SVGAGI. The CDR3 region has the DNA TGTGCCAGCAGTGACTCCGGGACAGGGGGCATTCAGTACTTC. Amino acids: CASSDSGTGGIQYF.

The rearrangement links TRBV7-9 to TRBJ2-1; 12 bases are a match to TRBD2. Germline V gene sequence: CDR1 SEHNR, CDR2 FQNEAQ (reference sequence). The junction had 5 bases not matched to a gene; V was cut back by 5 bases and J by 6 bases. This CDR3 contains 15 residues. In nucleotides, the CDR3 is TGTGCCAGCAGCCGTCTAGCGGGAGGGGCCAATGAGCAGTTCTTC. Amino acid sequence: CASSRLAGGANEQFF.

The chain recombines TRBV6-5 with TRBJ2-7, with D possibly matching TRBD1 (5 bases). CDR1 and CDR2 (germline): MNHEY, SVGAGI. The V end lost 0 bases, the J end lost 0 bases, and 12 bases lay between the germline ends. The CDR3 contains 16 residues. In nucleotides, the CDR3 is TGTGCCAGCAGTTACTCGGGCAGGGCAACCTCCTACGAGCAGTACTTC. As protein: CASSYSGRATSYEQYF.

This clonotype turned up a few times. This CDR3 reads CASSDHSGNQPQHF. CDR3 nucleotide sequence: TGTGCCAGTAGCGACCACAGTGGGAATCAGCCCCAGCATTTT. The J gene is TRBJ1-5, the V gene TRBV19; no definite D call. The ends were cut back, 6 bases at V and 4 bases at J, with 13 bases in the middle. Germline CDR1 reads LNHDA; CDR2 reads SQIVND (reference sequence). CDR3 length: 14 residues.

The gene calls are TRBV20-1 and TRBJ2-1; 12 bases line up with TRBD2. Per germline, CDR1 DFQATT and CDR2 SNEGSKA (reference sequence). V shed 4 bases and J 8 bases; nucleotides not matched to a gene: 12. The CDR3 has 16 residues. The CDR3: CSANEPLAGGVDEQFF. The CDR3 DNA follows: TGCAGTGCTAACGAACCGCTAGCGGGAGGGGTTGATGAGCAGTTCTTC.

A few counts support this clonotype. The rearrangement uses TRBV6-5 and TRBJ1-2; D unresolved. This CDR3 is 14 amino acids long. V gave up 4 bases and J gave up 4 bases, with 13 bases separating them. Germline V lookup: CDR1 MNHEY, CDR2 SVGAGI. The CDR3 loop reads CASSSTSLTYGYTF. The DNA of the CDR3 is TGTGCCAGCAGTTCGACGTCCCTTACCTATGGCTACACCTTC.

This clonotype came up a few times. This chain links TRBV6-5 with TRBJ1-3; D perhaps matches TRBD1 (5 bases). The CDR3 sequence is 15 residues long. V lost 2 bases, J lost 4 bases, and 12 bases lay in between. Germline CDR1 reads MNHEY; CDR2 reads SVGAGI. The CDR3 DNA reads TGTGCCAGCAGTTACCGGGGCGGCCCAGGAAACACCATATATTTT. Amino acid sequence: CASSYRGGPGNTIYF.

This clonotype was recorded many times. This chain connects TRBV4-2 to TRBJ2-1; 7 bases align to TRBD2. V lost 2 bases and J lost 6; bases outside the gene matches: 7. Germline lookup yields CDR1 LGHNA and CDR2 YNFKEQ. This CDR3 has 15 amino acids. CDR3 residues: CASSQPLREGNEQFF. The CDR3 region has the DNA TGTGCCAGCAGCCAACCCCTCAGGGAGGGCAATGAGCAGTTCTTC.

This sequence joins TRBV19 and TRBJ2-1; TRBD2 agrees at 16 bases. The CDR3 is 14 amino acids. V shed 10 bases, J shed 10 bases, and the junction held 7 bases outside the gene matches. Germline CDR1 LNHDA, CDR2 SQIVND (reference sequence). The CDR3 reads CATDGTSGRGEQFF. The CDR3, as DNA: TGTGCCACCGACGGGACTAGCGGGAGGGGGGAGCAGTTCTTC.

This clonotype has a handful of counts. CDR3 region: CASSYYRGYGYTF. CDR3 nucleotide sequence: TGTGCCAGCAGTTACTACAGGGGCTATGGCTACACCTTC. The V and J genes are TRBV27 and TRBJ1-2, with TRBD1 matching over 7 bases. The CDR3 runs 13 residues. The germline CDR1 and CDR2 sequences are MNHEY and SMNVEV (reference sequence). The J segment lost 4 bases and the V segment lost 4 bases, leaving 3 bases of the junction unmatched.

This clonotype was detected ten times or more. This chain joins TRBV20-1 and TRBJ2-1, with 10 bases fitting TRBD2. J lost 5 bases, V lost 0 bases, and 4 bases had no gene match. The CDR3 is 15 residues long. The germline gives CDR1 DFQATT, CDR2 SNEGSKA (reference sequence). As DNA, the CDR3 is TGCAGTGCTAGAGACCCTAGCGGGAGTAACAATGAGCAGTTCTTC. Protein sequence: CSARDPSGSNNEQFF.

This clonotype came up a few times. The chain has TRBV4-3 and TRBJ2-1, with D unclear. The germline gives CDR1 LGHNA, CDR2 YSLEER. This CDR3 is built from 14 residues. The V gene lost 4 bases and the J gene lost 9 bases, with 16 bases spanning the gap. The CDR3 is CASSPRGAWGEQFF. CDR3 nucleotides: TGCGCCAGCAGCCCCCGAGGAGCCTGGGGTGAGCAGTTCTTC.

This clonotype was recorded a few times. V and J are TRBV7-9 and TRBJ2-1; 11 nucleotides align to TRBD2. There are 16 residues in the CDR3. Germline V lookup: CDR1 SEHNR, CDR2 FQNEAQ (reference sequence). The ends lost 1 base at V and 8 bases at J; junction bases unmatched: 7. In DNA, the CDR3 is TGTGCCAGCAGCTTAGTCCTAGCGGGAGGACACGATGAGCAGTTCTTC. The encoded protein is CASSLVLAGGHDEQFF.